The rows below give T cell receptor beta chains drawn from one sample of a study of cytomegalovirus exposure and HLA in healthy donors. Generated by immunoSEQ multiplex PCR, the TCRdb table keeps only in-frame clones and is missing some. The sample carries about 67,000 clones, roughly 80% recorded once. Sequenced sample: PBMCs. Receptors were obtained from a woman younger than 45 in good health and CMV-seronegative. The CDR3 runs from the conserved cysteine through the conserved F or W. D genes are given only for firm matches. Rows may omit the clone size; those that give it use once, few, many or a size class.

size,V,D,J,DNA,CDR3
few,TRBV19,TRBD1,TRBJ2-2,TGTGCCAGTAGGGACGGACAGGGGGCGACCGGGGAGCTGTTTTTT,CASRDGQGATGELFF
once,TRBV7-9,TRBD2,TRBJ2-7,TGTGCCAGCAGCTTGACTAGCGGGGGTGACGAGCAGTACTTC,CASSLTSGGDEQYF
-,TRBV7-2,TRBD1,TRBJ2-7,TGTGCCAGCAGCTTAGCCGGACAGGGATACGAGCAGTACTTC,CASSLAGQGYEQYF
-,TRBV19,TRBD1,TRBJ1-5,TGTGCCAGTAGTATAGACCTTGGAAAGGGACAGGGGAGGTATAGCAATCAGCCCCAGCATTTT,CASSIDLGKGQGRYSNQPQHF
-,TRBV6-4,-,TRBJ2-1,TGTGCCAGCAGTGAAGATGCGGGGGCTGGCGATGAGCAGTTCTTC,CASSEDAGAGDEQFF
-,TRBV15,-,TRBJ1-5,TGTGCCACCAGAGAGGGAACCGTTAGCAATCAGCCCCAGCATTTT,CATREGTVSNQPQHF
-,TRBV2,-,TRBJ1-2,TGTGCCAGCATCCAAGGGGGAGTTGGCTACACCTTC,CASIQGGVGYTF
-,TRBV19,-,TRBJ1-4,TGTGCCAGTAGTCCTTTGGCAGGGTTCAATGAAAAACTGTTTTTT,CASSPLAGFNEKLFF
-,TRBV6-1,-,TRBJ1-4,TGTGCCAGCAGTGAAGGTACAGGGTTGGATGAAAAACTGTTTTTT,CASSEGTGLDEKLFF
-,TRBV6-5,TRBD1,TRBJ2-6,TGTGCCAGCAGTTGGACAGGGTCTGGGGCCAACGTCCTGACTTTC,CASSWTGSGANVLTF
-,TRBV29-1,-,TRBJ2-2,TGCAGCGTTGAATCGGGTTCAAAGAACACCGGGGAGCTGTTTTTT,CSVESGSKNTGELFF
-,TRBV6-1,-,TRBJ1-6,TGTGCCAGCAGTGAATTCCCGGGGAGTTCACCCCTCCACTTT,CASSEFPGSSPLHF
-,TRBV7-6,-,TRBJ2-7,TGTGCCAGCAGCCGAAGTGCGGGTCCCGAGCAGTACTTC,CASSRSAGPEQYF
-,TRBV13,-,TRBJ1-5,TGTGCCAGCAGCTCAGGACAGACCAATCAGCCCCAGCATTTT,CASSSGQTNQPQHF
-,TRBV5-4,-,TRBJ1-1,TGTGCCAGCAGCTTGGGAGGGCCTGCGAACACTGAAGCTTTCTTT,CASSLGGPANTEAFF
-,TRBV5-1,-,TRBJ1-5,TGCGCCAGCAGCTTGTCCCCCGATGAGCAGCCCCAGCATTTT,CASSLSPDEQPQHF
-,TRBV6-5,-,TRBJ2-7,TGTGCCAGCAGTTACGTTGGGACAACCGAGCAGTACTTC,CASSYVGTTEQYF
-,TRBV10-3,-,TRBJ1-5,TGTGCCATCAGGAGACAGGTGAATCAGCCCCAGCATTTT,CAIRRQVNQPQHF
few,TRBV9,TRBD1,TRBJ1-1,TGTGCCAGCAGCCCACAGGGGGCTTTGGACACTGAAGCTTTCTTT,CASSPQGALDTEAFF
-,TRBV30,-,TRBJ1-3,TGTGCCTGGAGTCGTGGAGGGGCCGGAAACACCATATATTTT,CAWSRGGAGNTIYF
-,TRBV6-6,TRBD2,TRBJ2-5,TGTGCCAGCAGTATTAGCGGGGGGGCAGAGACCCAGTACTTC,CASSISGGAETQYF
-,TRBV7-9,TRBD2,TRBJ2-3,TGTGCCAGCACCCTCGCCCGGGGCGGGGGGGCAGATACGCAGTATTTT,CASTLARGGGADTQYF
-,TRBV10-2,-,TRBJ1-1,TGCGCCAGCAGTGGTGCGGGGACCAACACTGAAGCTTTCTTT,CASSGAGTNTEAFF
few,TRBV19,TRBD1,TRBJ1-4,TGTGCCAGTAGTCCGCTGACAGGGGAAGATGAAAAACTGTTTTTT,CASSPLTGEDEKLFF
-,TRBV5-6,TRBD1,TRBJ2-2,TGTGCCAGCAGCATGGGACAGGGGGCGGCGAACACCGGGGAGCTGTTTTTT,CASSMGQGAANTGELFF
once,TRBV6-6,-,TRBJ2-1,TGTGCCAGCAGGACTAGTTCAAATGAGCAGTTCTTC,CASRTSSNEQFF
-,TRBV27,-,TRBJ1-3,TGTGCCAGCAGCCCAGGGTCGTCTGGAAACACCATATATTTT,CASSPGSSGNTIYF